This section outlines one T cell receptor (beta chain) sequence together with its context. Its antigen is not identified. Every donor had blood drawn once into heparin, approximately 120 mL on average. Trimming took off 6 bases at V and 2 bases at J, with 11 bases between the two ends. The CDR3 spans 14 residues. The V gene's germline CDR1 is KGHSH and CDR2 LQKENI. This entry comes from a study of beta chain features in type 1 diabetes. Study-level points and caveats: People with Type 1 diabetes carried modestly yet significantly shorter TCRB CDR3s in all four CD4+ subsets.

Sequencing targeted expressed TCRB transcripts, as all isolated RNA had been reverse transcribed. Average reads for naive, central memory and regulatory T cell samples were about 3.6 million. Sequencing used immunoSEQ multiplex PCR; TCRdb keeps in-frame clones, though not all of them. The data hold 300,000 to 350,000 clones, with approximately 13% observed a single time. Source material: naive CD4+ T cells from blood. The sequence derives from a woman aged 18-29 years with type 1 diabetes. J is TRBJ2-1 and V is TRBV18; D is perhaps TRBD1 (6 bases). The CDR3: CASSQGMAYNEQFF. The CDR3 DNA reads as TGTGCCAGCTCCCAGGGGATGGCCTACAATGAGCAGTTCTTC.